This T cell receptor beta chain was identified in a study of T cell clones after liver transplantation. At the level of the study: TCRbeta sequencing after a pre-transplant mixed lymphocyte reaction identified graft-donor-reactive clones, later tracked in post-transplant blood.

The assay was immunoSEQ multiplex PCR, and TCRdb's table has in-frame clones only and misses some. Of tens of thousands of clones listed, roughly 85% are singletons. The ends were cut back, 2 bases at V and 2 bases at J, with 10 bases in the middle. This CDR3 has 14 amino acids. From germline, CDR1 is SGDLS and CDR2 YYNGEE. Regarding the study as a whole: Post-transplant, graft-donor-reactive CD4 TCRbeta sequences in blood dropped significantly in 5 of 8 subjects. A larger donor-reactive than third-party decline suggested partial antigen-specific deletion.

This clone has a single count. Its antigen is not known. The sample in question was CD4+ T cells from blood, obtained at the 22-month timepoint. This TCR was recovered from a human patient who received a liver transplant. Some of these T cells may belong to the graft donor. The V gene is TRBV9, the J gene TRBJ2-5; D unresolved. DNA of the CDR3: TGTGCCAGCAGCGTCTCGGCAGTTCAAGAGACCCAGTACTTC. It specifies CASSVSAVQETQYF.